Below, 13 T cell receptor beta chains from the same sample are listed, as sequenced in a study of CD8 T cells in Susac syndrome (dated by TCRdb to about 2019). Libraries were constructed by the immunoSEQ multiplex PCR assay. RNA was extracted with the RNeasy kit and roughly 0.45 to 1 ug was reverse transcribed using random hexamers. In TCRdb, the public reads were trimmed at Q25 with fastp and aligned with MiXCR, with productive beta chains retained. Each entry is one CDR3 protein sequence, shown with its most common DNA and genes. Recorded for this sample are fewer than 95,000 distinct CDR3 sequences; about 96% of them occurred a single time. About 0.68% of the sample is in the top ten clones. Sequenced input: CD8+ T cells from PBMCs. The source is a human donor with Susac syndrome.

The chain uses TRBV5-4 and TRBJ1-5, with no clear D. The CDR3 consists of 15 residues. Trimming left V 3 bases short and J 5 bases short, with 15 bases between. CDR1 is SGHNT, CDR2 YYREEE, per germline (reference sequence). The CDR3 nucleotides read TGTGCCAGCAGCTCTGGCGGCAGTACCGATCAGCCCCAGCATTTT. Its translation: CASSSGGSTDQPQHF.

The V gene is TRBV29-1, the J gene TRBJ1-2; the D gene is possibly TRBD1 (5 bases). Trimming took 7 bases from V and 7 from J, leaving 16 bases between them. The V gene's germline CDR1 is SQVTM and CDR2 ANQGSEA. This CDR3 comprises 12 residues. CDR3 residues: CSAGQGISGYTF. The CDR3 DNA reads TGCAGCGCCGGGCAGGGAATAAGTGGCTACACCTTC.

This clonotype was counted once. V and J are TRBV15 and TRBJ1-5, with D unclear. From germline, CDR1 is LNHNV and CDR2 YYDKDF (reference sequence). CDR3 size: 14 residues. The V end lost 3 bases, the J end lost 4 bases, and 10 bases lay between the germline ends. The CDR3 region is CATSSHGSNQPQHF. The CDR3 region has the DNA TGTGCCACCAGCAGCCATGGATCAAATCAGCCCCAGCATTTT.

The chain uses TRBV18 and TRBJ2-5; the D is unclear. The V end lost 0 bases, the J end lost 5 bases, and 10 bases lay between the germline ends. Germline-derived CDR1 and CDR2 are KGHSH and LQKENI. The CDR3 is made up of 14 amino acids. The CDR3 DNA sequence: TGTGCCAGCTCACCACCGATGGGTGGGGAGACCCAGTACTTC. It specifies CASSPPMGGETQYF. The variable domain in full, completed from reference TRBV18 and TRBJ2-5, reads NAGVMQNPRHLVRRRGQEARLRCSPMKGHSHVYWYRQLPEEGLKFMVYLQKENIIDESGMPKERFSAEFPKEGPSILRIQQVVRGDSAAYFCASSPPMGGETQYFGPGTRLLVL.

The V call is TRBV19, the J call TRBJ1-2; tentative D call: TRBD1 (5 bases). This CDR3 spans 14 amino acids. The ends were cut back, 3 bases at V and 3 bases at J, with 11 bases in the middle. Germline CDR1 LNHDA, CDR2 SQIVND (reference sequence). The CDR3 is CASSMGRDDYGYTF. In DNA form, the CDR3 reads TGTGCCAGTAGTATGGGCCGGGACGACTATGGCTACACCTTC.

The gene calls are TRBV6-6 and TRBJ1-2, with D possibly being TRBD1 (5 bases). The ends were cut back, 6 bases at V and 6 bases at J, with 14 bases in the middle. CDR1 MNHNY and CDR2 SVGAGI come from the germline V gene (reference sequence). The CDR3 spans 13 residues. The CDR3 region has the DNA TGTGCCAGCAGCCTTCTGGGAGGGGATGGCTACACCTTC. This translates into CASSLLGGDGYTF.

The chain combines TRBV18 with TRBJ1-2; D not resolved. V was pared by 0 bases and J by 5 bases, with 10 bases between. The CDR3 runs to 14 residues. Per germline, CDR1 KGHSH and CDR2 LQKENI. This CDR3 is CASSPPNAQYGYTF. Written as DNA, the CDR3 is TGTGCCAGCTCACCACCGAACGCCCAATATGGCTACACCTTC.

This chain joins TRBV12-3 or TRBV12-4 and TRBJ1-1, with D uncertain. There are 14 residues in the CDR3. V gave up 1 base and J gave up 7 bases, with 13 bases separating them. The CDR3 here is CASSLELPSGEAFF. CDR3 DNA sequence: TGTGCCAGCAGTTTAGAACTCCCGTCAGGTGAAGCTTTCTTT.

V usage is TRBV12-5 and J usage is TRBJ2-5; no definite D call. Germline CDR1 and CDR2: LGHNT and FRNRAP. The CDR3 length is 12 residues. The V end lost 3 bases, the J end lost 5 bases, and 7 bases lay between the germline ends. CDR3 sequence: CASGFMGETQYF. The CDR3 coding sequence is TGTGCTAGTGGTTTCATGGGGGAGACCCAGTACTTC.

The J gene is TRBJ2-3, the V gene TRBV3-1, with 9 nucleotides matching TRBD2. After removal of 4 bases from V and 15 bases from J, the junction contained 14 bases not matched to a gene. The CDR3 runs to 14 residues. Germline CDR1 and CDR2: LGHDT and YNNKEL (reference sequence). CDR3 sequence reads: CASSREIAGVITYF. The DNA of the CDR3 is TGTGCCAGCAGCCGAGAGATAGCGGGGGTCATCACCTATTTT.

V and J are TRBV29-1 and TRBJ2-6, with a possible D match to TRBD1 (6 bases). CDR3 size: 14 residues. Germline CDR1 is SQVTM and CDR2 is ANQGSEA. Trimming took off 6 bases at V and 4 bases at J, with 13 bases between the two ends. As DNA, the CDR3 is TGCAGCGTGGAAACAGGGTCGGGGGCCAACGTCCTGACTTTC. This gives the protein CSVETGSGANVLTF.

The V call is TRBV5-1, the J call TRBJ1-2; D unresolved. V was shortened by 3 bases and J by 4 bases, with 13 bases between the two germline ends. Germline V gene lookup returns CDR1 SGHRS and CDR2 YFSETQ. CDR3 length equals 14 residues. CDR3 region: CASSSTTGSYGYTF. The CDR3, as DNA: TGCGCCAGCAGCTCGACCACCGGGTCCTATGGCTACACCTTC.

This chain uses TRBV5-4 with TRBJ1-1; D is unresolved. V was shortened by 2 bases and J by 2 bases, with 7 bases between the two germline ends. The CDR3 extends over 13 amino acids. Germline CDR1 and CDR2: SGHNT and YYREEE (reference sequence). The chain's CDR3 is CASSFSANTEAFF. The CDR3 DNA follows: TGTGCCAGCAGCTTTTCGGCTAACACTGAAGCTTTCTTT.